This TCR beta chain emerged from a study of blood T cell repertoires in COVID-19. Study-level information: The origin of the acute and convalescent COVID-19 samples was the United States, Italy and Spain.

Here immunoSEQ multiplex PCR was the method, and the copy in TCRdb shows in-frame clones only, minus some. The table records about 240,000 clones, over 80% of them present only once. CDR1 is MNHEY and CDR2 is SVGAGI in the germline V gene. V shed 2 bases and J shed 0 bases, with 3 bases lying between them. The CDR3 runs 13 residues. Sequencing was done on a sample of peripheral blood. The rearrangement links TRBV6-5 to TRBJ2-3; no clear D gene. This receptor was taken from a man younger than 40 who had recovered from COVID-19. CDR3 coding DNA: TGTGCCAGCAGTTACCAAAGCACAGATACGCAGTATTTT. Translated: CASSYQSTDTQYF.